This TCR beta chain derives from a study of T-cell memory formation after mild COVID-19. V was shortened by 4 bases and J by 5 bases, with 11 bases between the two germline ends. Per germline, CDR1 WNHNN and CDR2 SYGVQD (reference sequence). CDR3 length: 13 amino acids. One entry per CDR3 protein, called by TCRdb with MiXCR from the 5' RACE reads. Among tens of thousands of distinct CDR3 sequences listed, 6.1% were seen once. Overall study results and limits: Contracting CD4+ clones lay largely in CM and EM, with CD8+ ones residing in EMRA.

This clonotype occurred a few times. Antigen unknown. The sequenced sample was PBMCs or a T cell subset sorted from them (not recorded which). The J gene is TRBJ2-5, the V gene TRBV10-1; unclear D gene. The TCR originated in an adult who had mild COVID-19 (a few samples of this study predate the infection). Cell type and time point are not known. In DNA, the CDR3 is TGCGCCAGCAGTGGGAGTCGGACGGAGACCCAGTACTTC. This encodes CASSGSRTETQYF.